The clone carrying this TCR beta chain turned up a few times. As yet, its antigen is unknown. The authors reverse transcribed all of the isolated RNA, so sequencing captured expressed TCRB transcripts. TCRdb's copy holds only in-frame clones and misses some; the assay was immunoSEQ multiplex PCR. Here the sample spans more than 150,000 clones, 9% to 10% being singletons. CDR3 length: 12 residues. Trimming at V came to 5 bases and at J to 10 bases, leaving 8 bases not matched to a gene. Germline lookup yields CDR1 SQVTM and CDR2 ANQGSEA. The data derive from a study of beta chain features in type 1 diabetes. Study results and limitations: Type 1 diabetes patients had moderately but significantly shorter TCRB CDR3s in all four CD4+ subsets.

The V and J genes are TRBV29-1 and TRBJ1-1, with 9 bases lining up with TRBD1. This clonotype was obtained from a woman aged 25 to 45 with type 1 diabetes. What was sequenced was central memory CD4+ T cells from blood. The chain's CDR3 is CSVSGQGIGAFF. The CDR3 DNA is TGCAGCGTTTCCGGACAGGGGATCGGAGCTTTCTTT.